Sequencing of this T cell receptor (beta chain) was carried out in a study of CD8 T cells in ankylosing spondylitis. 5'-RACE, quantitative and with molecular barcodes, yielded the TCR beta libraries. TCRdb reanalysed the 5' RACE reads using MiXCR and keeps one entry per CDR3 protein. The sample comprises roughly 670,000 distinct CDR3 sequences, around 20% of which are singletons, and under 20% rests with the top ten. Study-wide points: Before this, some motif variants had been reported in reactive arthritis synovial fluid and blood. Peripheral blood held disease-linked clones only at relatively low frequency, and these were CD8+. In ankylosing spondylitis blood, a motif of roughly 8 highly homologous TCR beta variants appeared characteristic. The authors reported significant enrichment of disease-linked clones in matched ankylosing spondylitis synovial fluid.

Germline CDR1 and CDR2: SGHTA and FQGNSA. The trim removed 5 bases at V and 4 bases at J, leaving 11 bases unmatched. CDR3 length: 17 amino acids. This clonotype occurred a few times. Its specificity is unknown. The chain has TRBV7-2 and TRBJ2-3; 11 bases fit TRBD2. The TCR comes from a male donor with ankylosing spondylitis. Source material: blood, either unsorted or a sorted T cell fraction (not recorded which). DNA for the CDR3: TGTGCCAGCAGCCCCCCCGATAGCGGGGGGGACTCAGATACGCAGTATTTT. It codes for CASSPPDSGGDSDTQYF.